The next 9 T cell receptor beta chains were all read from a single sample in a study of blood T cell repertoires in COVID-19. Repertoires were generated with immunoSEQ multiplex PCR, while TCRdb's copy carries only in-frame clones and drops some. Of 130,000 or so clones in the sample, 81% are singletons; the top ten hold around 8%. Material: peripheral blood. The source is a woman aged 60-75 years with active or convalescent COVID-19.

The rearrangement links TRBV2 to TRBJ1-2, with D possibly TRBD1 on 6 matching bases. The CDR3 loop spans 13 amino acids. Germline V gene lookup returns CDR1 SNHLY and CDR2 FYNNEI. V gave up 2 bases and J gave up 4 bases, with 8 bases separating them. The CDR3 region is CASSETGSYGYTF. In DNA form, the CDR3 reads TGTGCCAGCAGTGAAACAGGGTCCTATGGCTACACCTTC.

The chain recombines TRBV5-1 with TRBJ2-7, with 9 bases identical to TRBD1. The V segment lost 3 bases and the J segment 6 bases; nucleotides outside the gene matches: 1. The germline V gene encodes CDR1 SGHRS and CDR2 YFSETQ. The CDR3 length is 12 residues. CDR3 region: CASSWTGAEQYF. The CDR3 DNA sequence: TGCGCCAGCAGCTGGACAGGGGCCGAGCAGTACTTC. Variable domain in full (rest from reference TRBV5-1 and TRBJ2-7): KAGVTQTPRYLIKTRGQQVTLSCSPISGHRSVSWYQQTPGQGLQFLFEYFSETQRNKGNFPGRFSGRQFSNSRSEMNVSTLELGDSALYLCASSWTGAEQYFGPGTRLTVT.

The gene calls are TRBV2 and TRBJ1-6; D gene ambiguous. CDR1 is SNHLY, CDR2 FYNNEI, per germline. Trimming removed 6 bases from V and 2 bases from J, with 11 bases in between. The CDR3 is 15 amino acids. CDR3: CASREGGTYNSPLHF. The CDR3 nucleotides read TGTGCCAGCAGGGAGGGAGGAACCTATAATTCACCCCTCCACTTT.

V and J are TRBV19 and TRBJ2-1, with D perhaps matching TRBD2 (6 bases). V was shortened by 8 bases and J by 7 bases, with 18 bases between the two germline ends. Looked up from germline, CDR1 is LNHDA and CDR2 is SQIVND (reference sequence). This CDR3 comprises 14 residues. The CDR3, as DNA: TGTGCCAGTGGATACCTCCAACGGGGGAATGAGCAGTTCTTC. Amino acids: CASGYLQRGNEQFF.

The chain combines TRBV5-1 with TRBJ2-1; 13 nucleotides line up with TRBD2. Germline assignment: CDR1 SGHRS and CDR2 YFSETQ. V was pared by 1 base and J by 3 bases, with 4 bases of the junction left unmatched. The length of the CDR3 is 17 residues. CDR3: CASSLQGLAGIYNEQFF. The CDR3 bases are TGCGCCAGCAGCTTGCAGGGACTAGCGGGGATCTACAATGAGCAGTTCTTC.

The rearrangement joins TRBV4-1 to TRBJ2-7; 9 bases are shared with TRBD2. CDR1 and CDR2 from the germline V gene are MGHRA and YSYEKL. J was trimmed by 4 bases and V by 1 base; bases with no gene match: 5. There are 15 residues in the CDR3. The CDR3 DNA sequence: TGCGCCAGCAGCCAAGTGGTGACTAGCGGTTACGAGCAGTACTTC. Translated: CASSQVVTSGYEQYF.

The genes are TRBV21-1 and TRBJ2-1; the table calls TRBD2, which could not be checked here. TRBV21-1 counts as a pseudogene. This CDR3 is built from 22 residues. This CDR3 is CASSKGPQSSASLYSSYNEQFF. The CDR3 DNA reads TGTGCCAGCAGCAAAGGGCCTCAAAGTTCGGCTAGCCTCTATAGCTCCTACAATGAGCAGTTCTTC.

This chain connects TRBV5-1 to TRBJ2-1, with TRBD2 matching 7 bases. This CDR3 comprises 16 residues. The germline gives CDR1 SGHRS, CDR2 YFSETQ. V was pared by 0 bases and J by 2 bases, with 5 bases of the junction left unmatched. The CDR3 DNA follows: TGCGCCAGCAGCTTGGGTCTAGCGGAGACCTACAATGAGCAGTTCTTC. Its protein is CASSLGLAETYNEQFF.

The V and J genes are TRBV3-1 (or the pseudogene TRBV3-2) and TRBJ1-2; D unclear. This CDR3 region has 16 residues. In germline, CDR1 is LGHDT, CDR2 YNNKEL (reference sequence). V was pared by 0 bases and J by 3 bases, with 14 bases between. CDR3 amino acids: CASSQDPYSQYYGYTF. The CDR3 DNA is TGTGCCAGCAGCCAAGATCCCTACAGCCAATACTATGGCTACACCTTC.